Below are 5 T cell receptor beta chains sequenced from a single sample in a study of T cell responses to AZD1222 COVID-19 vaccine. TCRdb's table, derived via immunoSEQ multiplex PCR, lists solely in-frame clones and lacks some. The sample yields approximately 150,000 clones, about 92% seen once. Specimen: peripheral blood, collected 28 days after the second AZD1222 dose. The receptors come from an adult who received the AZD1222 COVID-19 vaccine.

V usage is TRBV7-9 and J usage is TRBJ2-7; no definite D call. V was shortened by 5 bases and J by 2 bases, with 13 bases between the two germline ends. CDR1 is SEHNR and CDR2 is FQNEAQ in the germline V gene (reference sequence). The CDR3 runs to 14 residues. The CDR3 protein is CASSTPGVAYEQYF. CDR3 in DNA: TGTGCCAGCAGCACCCCAGGAGTTGCCTACGAGCAGTACTTC. The complete variable domain, with remaining parts taken from reference TRBV7-9 and TRBJ2-7, reads DTGVSQNPRHKITKRGQNVTFRCDPISEHNRLYWYRQTLGQGPEFLTYFQNEAQLEKSRLLSDRFSAERPKGSFSTLEIQRTEQGDSAMYLCASSTPGVAYEQYFGPGTRLTVT.

This clone was found a few times. This rearrangement joins TRBV19 to TRBJ1-1; 8 bases are shared with TRBD1. This CDR3 contains 15 residues. Trimming took 5 bases from V and 3 from J; bases not matched to a gene: 8. The V gene's germline CDR1 is LNHDA and CDR2 SQIVND (reference sequence). CDR3 residues: CASSQTGARDTEAFF. The CDR3 DNA is TGTGCCAGTAGTCAGACAGGGGCTCGGGACACTGAAGCTTTCTTT. Full variable domain (rest looked up from reference TRBV19 and TRBJ1-1): DGGITQSPKYLFRKEGQNVTLSCEQNLNHDAMYWYRQDPGQGLRLIYYSQIVNDFQKGDIAEGYSVSREKKESFPLTVTSAQKNPTAFYLCASSQTGARDTEAFFGQGTRLTVV.

V usage is TRBV18 and J usage is TRBJ2-1; D might be TRBD2 (5 bases). Trimming took 6 bases from V and 2 from J, leaving 20 bases between them. Germline V gene sequence: CDR1 KGHSH, CDR2 LQKENI. This CDR3 has 17 residues. The CDR3 DNA is TGTGCCAGCTCCCCCTTCGTGGGAGCCTTAACCTACAATGAGCAGTTCTTC. It yields the protein CASSPFVGALTYNEQFF.

This clone was recorded only once. A read error may account for a junction end that differs from germline. The V gene is TRBV5-1, the J gene TRBJ2-1, with 7 bases fitting TRBD1. The CDR3 consists of 16 residues. Germline CDR1 reads SGHRS; CDR2 reads YFSETQ. The CDR3 loop reads CASSLAVRGSSNEQFF. CDR3 sequence (DNA): TGCGCCAGCAGCTTGGCAGTCAGGGGGTCCTCCAATGAGCAGTTCTTC.

The V gene is TRBV28, the J gene TRBJ2-7; TRBD1 matches at 8 bases. CDR1 and CDR2 (germline): MDHEN, SYDVKM. The CDR3 loop spans 14 amino acids. The J segment lost 3 bases and the V segment lost 6 bases, leaving 7 bases of the junction unmatched. Here the CDR3 DNA reads TGTGCCAGCAGGGGGCGCGACAGGGGCTACGAGCAGTACTTC. The encoded protein is CASRGRDRGYEQYF.